The source of this T cell receptor beta chain is a study of cytomegalovirus exposure and HLA in healthy donors. Study background: Counted in an early data release were 75 million to 85 million unique TCRs from HLA-typed donors. Study results and limitations: A later analysis revealed that TCR association rates differed between HLA loci, peaking at DRB1 and bottoming out at HLA-C. TCR beta sequences reportedly predicted the HLA-A and HLA-B alleles of most subjects accurately. There were 160 or so TCR beta chains listed as cytomegalovirus-associated.

V gave up 7 bases and J gave up 0 bases; unmatched junction bases: 12. CDR1 is MDHEN, CDR2 SYDVKM, per germline. The CDR3 consists of 17 residues. Only a few counts were recorded for this clone. The target antigen is unknown. The PCR used 60 Vbeta and 13 Jbeta primers. The table came from immunoSEQ multiplex PCR; TCRdb's copy has only in-frame clones and leaves some out. The sample records more than 90,000 clones, 65% to 80% being singletons. The sequenced sample was PBMCs. The origin of this receptor is a man in his forties in good health and CMV-seropositive. This chain joins TRBV28 and TRBJ2-1, with 7 bases fitting TRBD2. CDR3 in amino acids: CASITLGLVGSYNEQFF. The DNA of the CDR3 is TGTGCCAGCATCACCCTCGGACTAGTCGGCTCCTACAATGAGCAGTTCTTC.